The 31 T cell receptor beta chains below were found in one sample sequenced in a study of tumor-infiltrating lymphocytes in primary liver carcinoma. Reverse transcription of about 500 ng total RNA with a constant-region primer produced TCR beta cDNA. ARM-PCR was slightly modified, and three nested multiplex PCR rounds with it gave rise to the TCR beta libraries. TRBV1-TRBV30 forward primers paired with a C-beta reverse primer were used in the first two PCR rounds, which ran about 11 cycles each. Via MiXCR, TCRdb re-called the multiplex PCR reads, giving one row per CDR3 protein. The sample has over 250,000 distinct CDR3 sequences, about three fifths seen once. Germline DNA was extracted too, while blood RNA derived from unsorted whole blood. Sequencing was performed on peripheral blood. Every receptor here comes from a woman aged 25 to 39 with primary liver carcinoma and hepatitis B virus infection.

A word on this clonotype: A much larger clone lies one base from this, so it may be a read error. The CDR3 nucleotides read TGCGCCAACAGCCGGAATCTGGGAGCCCCCTACGAGCAGTACTTC. Amino acids: CANSRNLGAPYEQYF. The chain uses TRBV4-3 and TRBJ2-7; maybe TRBD2 (5 bases). This CDR3 has 15 residues. Per germline, CDR1 LGHNA and CDR2 YSLEER.

This clonotype was recorded at least ten times. The chain employs TRBV6-5 and TRBJ2-7; tentatively, D is TRBD2 (6 bases). Germline assignment: CDR1 MNHEY and CDR2 SVGAGI. V was cut by 5 bases and J by 5 bases, with 13 bases left in between. This CDR3 is 13 amino acids long. This CDR3 is CASSTGRLDEQYF. For the CDR3, the DNA is TGTGCCAGCAGTACGGGTCGACTAGACGAGCAGTACTTC.

This clonotype was found a few times. Relative to the germline gene, one junction end is altered; a read error may explain this. The chain combines TRBV6-1 with TRBJ1-5; D is unresolved. CDR1 is MNHNS, CDR2 SASEGT, per germline. This CDR3 is built from 14 residues. The CDR3 coding sequence is TGTGCTAGCAGTTCACAGTATAGCAATCAGCCCCAGCATTTT. It translates to CASSSQYSNQPQHF.

V usage is TRBV5-1 and J usage is TRBJ2-7, with D maybe TRBD2 (6 bases). Trimming took off 0 bases at V and 2 bases at J, with 15 bases between the two ends. The CDR3 consists of 16 residues. CDR1 is SGHRS, CDR2 YFSETQ, per germline. CDR3 DNA sequence: TGCGCCAGCAGCTTGGCCCCCAGCGGGTACGCCTACGAGCAGTACTTC. This sequence encodes CASSLAPSGYAYEQYF.

This clonotype was seen a handful of times. The chain links TRBV6-1 to TRBJ1-1; unclear D gene. The CDR3 length is 16 residues. V shed 2 bases and J shed 4 bases, with 17 bases lying between them. CDR1 MNHNS and CDR2 SASEGT come from the germline V gene. DNA for the CDR3: TGTGCCAGCAGTGAACTTGAACAGTCGTGGGGCACTGAAGCTTTCTTT. It translates to CASSELEQSWGTEAFF.

For this clonotype: This may come from a read error, since a much larger clone is one base off. This chain uses TRBV6-5 with TRBJ2-7; the match to TRBD1 covers 7 bases. The CDR3 has 17 amino acids. The germline gives CDR1 MNHEY, CDR2 SVGAGI. The CDR3 DNA is TGTGCCAGCAGTTACCCCAGGACAGGATCCGGAACCTACGAGCAGCACTTC. As protein: CASSYPRTGSGTYEQHF.

In this sample, this clonotype turned up many times. The V and J genes are TRBV11-2 and TRBJ2-6, with D unresolved. The CDR3 extends over 14 amino acids. V was cut by 5 bases and J by 4 bases, with 9 bases left in between. Germline CDR1 is SGHAT and CDR2 is FQNNGV. Here the CDR3 reads CASSLSGGANVLTF. Here the CDR3 DNA reads TGTGCCAGCAGCCTCAGTGGGGGGGCCAACGTCCTGACTTTC.

This clonotype was detected once. A much larger clone lies one base from this, so it may be a read error. The rearrangement joins TRBV12-3 or TRBV12-4 to TRBJ2-7; 8 bases fit TRBD1. The V and J ends lost 6 bases and 2 bases, in that order; junction bases with no gene match: 9. The CDR3 loop spans 15 amino acids. The CDR3 DNA is TGTGCCAGCAGGAAGACAGGGGAAAAACCCTACGAGCAGTACTTC. Its protein product is CASRKTGEKPYEQYF.

The gene calls are TRBV28 and TRBJ2-7; maybe TRBD1 (6 bases). Germline V gene sequence: CDR1 MDHEN, CDR2 SYDVKM. The V gene lost 6 bases and the J gene lost 5 bases, with 14 bases spanning the gap. This CDR3 spans 13 amino acids. The CDR3 is CASRLQGSHEQYF. CDR3 in DNA: TGTGCCAGCAGACTACAGGGTTCGCACGAGCAGTACTTC. The variable domain in full, completed from reference TRBV28 and TRBJ2-7, reads DVKVTQSSRYLVKRTGEKVFLECVQDMDHENMFWYRQDPGLGLRLIYFSYDVKMKEKGDIPEGYSVSREKKERFSLILESASTNQTSMYLCASRLQGSHEQYFGPGTRLTVT.

This clonotype was picked up many times. V is TRBV29-1 and J is TRBJ1-4; maybe TRBD1 (6 bases). The CDR3 contains 11 residues. The V gene's germline CDR1 is SQVTM and CDR2 ANQGSEA. The V and J ends lost 7 bases and 7 bases respectively, with 10 bases between them. DNA of the CDR3: TGCAGCGCACGGACAGTTGAAAAACTGTTTTTT. Its protein product is CSARTVEKLFF.

On this clonotype: Being one base from a much bigger clone, this may be a read error. The chain joins TRBV29-1 to TRBJ2-4, with no clear D. The germline V gene encodes CDR1 SQVTM and CDR2 ANQGSEA. The CDR3 length is 10 residues. In DNA form, the CDR3 reads TGCAGAGTTGCGGAGAACATTCAGTACTTC. This translates into CRVAENIQYF.

This clonotype occurred a few times. The CDR3 sequence: CASAVYNEQFF. The DNA for the CDR3 is TGTGCCAGCGCGGTTTACAATGAGCAGTTCTTC. This chain connects TRBV6-6 to TRBJ2-1; the D is unclear. V lost 8 bases to trimming and J lost 4 bases, with 6 bases between them. Germline values: CDR1 MNHNY, CDR2 SVGAGI (reference sequence). The CDR3 has 11 amino acids.

The sample holds one count of this clonotype. CDR3 coding DNA: TGTGCCGCCTCTGATTCCAAGAACAATGAGCAGTTCTTC. Its translation is CAASDSKNNEQFF. The chain carries TRBV24-1 and TRBJ2-1; D is unresolved. Deletions cut 12 bases from V and 5 bases from J, with 16 bases between. Germline CDR1 and CDR2: KGHDR and SFDVKD. This CDR3 spans 13 amino acids.

This clonotype was seen a few times. The rearrangement joins TRBV29-1 to TRBJ2-2, with TRBD2 matching 8 bases. There are 17 residues in the CDR3. Germline V CDR1 and CDR2: SQVTM, ANQGSEA. With V trimmed by 7 bases and J by 0 bases, 13 bases remained unmatched. The CDR3 loop reads CSARNQVAGPNTGELFF. In nucleotides, the CDR3 is TGCAGCGCCCGCAATCAGGTAGCGGGGCCGAACACCGGGGAGCTGTTTTTT.

This clonotype was recorded a few times. J is TRBJ2-1 and V is TRBV19; TRBD2 matches 7 bases. Germline V gene lookup returns CDR1 LNHDA and CDR2 SQIVND (reference sequence). This CDR3 region has 17 residues. V shed 0 bases, J shed 5 bases, and the junction held 10 bases outside the gene matches. The CDR3 region is CASSIENLAGLNNEQFF. The DNA for the CDR3 is TGTGCCAGTAGTATAGAGAACCTGGCGGGACTAAACAATGAGCAGTTCTTC.

This chain uses TRBV12-3 or TRBV12-4 with TRBJ1-2; perhaps TRBD1 as D (5 bases). The germline V and J ends were trimmed by 7 bases and 8 bases, with 20 bases remaining between them. The CDR3 spans 14 residues. CDR3 region: CASTLGERGFGYTF. The CDR3 DNA reads as TGTGCCAGCACCCTAGGGGAAAGGGGATTCGGCTACACCTTC.

The rearrangement joins TRBV28 to TRBJ2-1; the match to TRBD2 covers 7 bases. In germline, CDR1 is MDHEN, CDR2 SYDVKM. Germline trimming cut 3 bases from V and 8 bases from J; bases unmatched to any gene: 16. The CDR3 loop spans 17 amino acids. The CDR3 protein is CASSLKSLRELNDEQFF. The CDR3, as DNA: TGTGCCAGCAGTTTGAAAAGCTTGCGGGAGCTCAACGATGAGCAGTTCTTC.

The table lists this clonotype with many counts. The V and J genes are TRBV6-6 and TRBJ2-3, with D perhaps matching TRBD1 (6 bases). CDR3 length: 11 residues. Germline V lookup: CDR1 MNHNY, CDR2 SVGAGI (reference sequence). The V and J ends lost 5 bases and 10 bases respectively, with 10 bases between them. The chain's CDR3 is CASSQQGAQYF. The CDR3 region has the DNA TGTGCCAGCAGTCAACAGGGTGCGCAGTATTTT.

About this clonotype itself: This may be a read error, as it is one base from a much larger clone. The rearrangement uses TRBV5-6 and TRBJ1-1; no firm D call. The germline V and J ends were trimmed by 1 base and 0 bases, with 7 bases remaining between them. The CDR3 totals 14 residues. Per the germline V gene, CDR1 is SGHDT and CDR2 is YYEEEE. DNA of the CDR3: TGTGCCAGCAGCTTGTTGAGGATGAACACTGAAGCTTTCTTT. Its translation: CASSLLRMNTEAFF.

As concerns this clonotype: The conserved final phenylalanine or tryptophan is absent from the CDR3, which likely points to a read error. The genes are TRBV12-3 or TRBV12-4 and TRBJ1-6; 7 bases line up with TRBD1. This CDR3 has 13 residues. J gave up 7 bases and V 7 bases, and 4 bases lay outside the gene matches. In DNA form, the CDR3 reads TGTGCCAGCACTCGGGACAGAAATTCACCCCTCCACATT. Its protein product is CASTRDRNSPLHI.

This clonotype was seen more than once but under ten times. The rearrangement joins TRBV7-9 to TRBJ2-7, with D hard to call. Trimming took off 0 bases at V and 0 bases at J, with 6 bases between the two ends. The CDR3 runs 14 residues. Germline assignment: CDR1 SEHNR and CDR2 FQNEAQ (reference sequence). The CDR3 here is CASSLAAISYEQYF. The CDR3 DNA follows: TGTGCCAGCAGCTTAGCGGCCATCTCCTACGAGCAGTACTTC.

Concerning this clonotype: A much larger clonotype is one base distant, so this may be a read error. This chain connects TRBV29-1 to TRBJ2-3; D uncertain. This CDR3 is built from 12 residues. Germline assignment: CDR1 SQVTM and CDR2 ANQGSEA. CDR3 DNA: TGCAGCGTTGACCAAAGCACAGATACGCTGTATTTT. Translating it yields CSVDQSTDTLYF.

About this clonotype: A much bigger clone sits one base away, suggesting this may be a read error. The chain recombines TRBV4-1 with TRBJ2-2, with 7 bases that match TRBD1. CDR3 size: 18 residues. Per the germline V gene, CDR1 is MGHRA and CDR2 is YSYEKL. The CDR3 DNA sequence: TGCGCCAGCCGCCAAGACCGTTACGGGACAGAGGACACCGGGGAGCTGTTTTTT. It codes for CASRQDRYGTEDTGELFF.

This clonotype came up many times. This chain joins TRBV6-6 and TRBJ2-7, with D tentatively TRBD2 (5 bases). Germline loops: CDR1 MNHNY, CDR2 SVGAGI (reference sequence). V lost 5 bases to trimming and J lost 3 bases, with 14 bases between them. The CDR3 consists of 14 residues. CDR3 residues: CASSLAGSYYEQYF. The CDR3 bases are TGTGCCAGCAGTCTAGCAGGCTCATACTACGAGCAGTACTTC.

To note about this clonotype: A read error may account for a junction end that differs from germline. The chain has TRBV6-5 and TRBJ2-3, with TRBD2 matching 8 bases. Germline V gives CDR1 MNHEY, CDR2 SVGAGI. There are 15 residues in the CDR3. The CDR3 spells CACRLSGRRTDTQYF. The CDR3 bases are TGTGCCTGCAGGCTAAGCGGGAGACGCACAGATACGCAGTATTTT.

Concerning this clonotype: Here the CDR3 omits its conserved ending phenylalanine or tryptophan, so a read error is the likely source. The chain combines TRBV11-3 with TRBJ2-2; 8 positions match TRBD1. The germline V gene has CDR1 SGHNT and CDR2 YENEEA. The CDR3 is 18 amino acids. The J segment lost 2 bases and the V segment lost 5 bases, leaving 13 bases of the junction unmatched. CDR3 sequence: CASSITDYRGTNTGELFV. The CDR3 region has the DNA TGTGCCAGCAGCATCACTGACTACAGGGGGACAAACACCGGGGAGCTGTTTGTT.

A remark on this clonotype: One end of the junction does not line up with germline, which may come from a read error. V is TRBV5-6 and J is TRBJ2-1; TRBD2 matches 12 bases. There are 13 residues in the CDR3. Germline V CDR1 and CDR2: SGHDT, YYEEEE. DNA of the CDR3: TGTTCCAGCAGACTAGCGGGAGTATTTGAGCAGTTATTC. This encodes CSSRLAGVFEQLF.

The sample holds many counts of this clonotype. This chain joins TRBV6-5 and TRBJ2-5; D possibly corresponds to TRBD1 (5 bases). Trimming left V 2 bases short and J 0 bases short, with 7 bases between. The CDR3 totals 14 residues. Germline values: CDR1 MNHEY, CDR2 SVGAGI. CDR3 DNA: TGTGCCAGCAGTTACATGGACAACCAAGAGACCCAGTACTTC. Residues: CASSYMDNQETQYF.

In regard to this clonotype: At one end, the junction sequence differs from germline, possibly due to a read error. The chain carries TRBV28 and TRBJ2-1; TRBD1 matches 7 bases. CDR1 is MDHEN and CDR2 is SYDVKM in the germline V gene. The CDR3 is 16 residues long. The CDR3 sequence: CTSSVRQGYSYNEQFF. CDR3 nucleotides: TGTACCAGCAGTGTTAGACAGGGTTACTCCTACAATGAGCAGTTCTTC.

In the case of this clonotype: A much larger clone lies a single base off, so this may be a read error. J is TRBJ1-1 and V is TRBV29-1; D is possibly TRBD1 (5 bases). The CDR3 is made up of 13 amino acids. Germline V CDR1 and CDR2: SQVTM, ANQGSEA. The CDR3 region has the DNA TGCAGTGTTCAGTGGAGGGGGAACACTGAAGCTTTCTTT. It translates to CSVQWRGNTEAFF.

The chain recombines TRBV5-4 with TRBJ2-2, with D possibly being TRBD2 (6 bases). The V gene lost 4 bases and the J gene lost 2 bases, with 12 bases spanning the gap. CDR1 SGHNT and CDR2 YYREEE come from the germline V gene (reference sequence). The CDR3 has 15 amino acids. The chain's CDR3 is CASSRDSHNTGELFF. For the CDR3, the DNA is TGTGCCAGCAGCCGGGACTCCCATAACACCGGGGAGCTGTTTTTT.